This T cell receptor beta chain was obtained from a study of blood T cells in healthy people across ages. In the study overall: Template switching picked up about one barcoded beta molecule for each two T cells. Study-wide findings and caveats: Measured against age, TCR beta diversity per million T cells decreased in a roughly linear manner.

The V gene lost 3 bases and the J gene lost 3 bases, with 3 bases spanning the gap. The CDR3 extends over 12 amino acids. The germline V gene has CDR1 SEHNR and CDR2 FQNEAQ (reference sequence). Around 9 milliliters of peripheral blood were drawn from each donor into EDTA-treated tubes. This clonotype showed up many times. Its antigen is currently unknown. Using a J-beta primer mix together with a sample-barcoded 5' primer, a second PCR was run for about 6 to 12 cycles. MiXCR, run by TCRdb on the 5' RACE reads, gives a single entry per CDR3 protein. The repertoire holds approximately 810,000 distinct CDR3 sequences, with around 30% as singletons.

The origin of this receptor is an elderly woman in good health. This chain connects TRBV7-9 to TRBJ2-1; D is ambiguous. Sequenced: blood. In DNA form, the CDR3 reads TGTGCCAGCAGCTTCAACTACAATGAGCAGTTCTTC. Amino acid sequence: CASSFNYNEQFF.